Below, one TCR beta chain is given with its context. The sample is drawn from a study of blood T cell repertoires in COVID-19. For the study at large: Donors in the United States, Italy and Spain gave samples during acute or convalescent COVID-19.

Sequencing used immunoSEQ multiplex PCR; TCRdb keeps in-frame clones, though not all of them. The profile shows 270,000 or so clones, roughly 89% of them singletons. The germline V gene has CDR1 SQVTM and CDR2 ANQGSEA. The length of the CDR3 is 13 residues. The V and J ends lost 1 base and 4 bases respectively, with 10 bases between them. This TCR derives from a woman in her thirties or forties who had recovered from COVID-19. The chain joins TRBV29-1 to TRBJ2-5; D gene uncertain. The sequenced sample was peripheral blood. CDR3 region: CSVEGSPGETQYF. DNA for the CDR3: TGCAGCGTTGAAGGTTCGCCCGGAGAGACCCAGTACTTC.